This T cell receptor beta chain emerged from a study of cytomegalovirus exposure and HLA in healthy donors. As for the study in general: Earlier findings included 90 million to 120 million unique TCR beta sequences obtained from roughly 200 million T cells.

The table lists this clone with a few counts. Antigen specificity is unknown. The CDR3 is 15 amino acids. In germline, CDR1 is MDHEN, CDR2 SYDVKM. With 4 bases clipped from V and 9 bases from J, the junction kept 6 bases outside the gene matches. Amplification used 60 Vbeta primers and 13 Jbeta primers. Authors' processing steps: About 11 million shared chains were among the roughly 78 million unique TCR beta chains that a later analysis counted. Sequencing was performed with immunoSEQ multiplex PCR; in TCRdb, only in-frame clones are kept and a portion is missing. From that table come the V and J calls and clone size; the DNA was used to work out D and trimming. The table has about 210,000 clones, more than 75% seen once. General observations from the study: Evidence from a later analysis indicated that most CMV-associated TCR beta chains looked HLA-restricted.

V usage is TRBV28 and J usage is TRBJ2-1; 13 bases line up with TRBD2. Sample: PBMCs. This receptor was identified in a man aged 35 to 55 in good health and CMV-seropositive. CDR3 sequence (DNA): TGTGCCAGCAGTTCCGGACTAGCGGGAGTTAGTGAGCAGTTCTTC. This gives the protein CASSSGLAGVSEQFF.